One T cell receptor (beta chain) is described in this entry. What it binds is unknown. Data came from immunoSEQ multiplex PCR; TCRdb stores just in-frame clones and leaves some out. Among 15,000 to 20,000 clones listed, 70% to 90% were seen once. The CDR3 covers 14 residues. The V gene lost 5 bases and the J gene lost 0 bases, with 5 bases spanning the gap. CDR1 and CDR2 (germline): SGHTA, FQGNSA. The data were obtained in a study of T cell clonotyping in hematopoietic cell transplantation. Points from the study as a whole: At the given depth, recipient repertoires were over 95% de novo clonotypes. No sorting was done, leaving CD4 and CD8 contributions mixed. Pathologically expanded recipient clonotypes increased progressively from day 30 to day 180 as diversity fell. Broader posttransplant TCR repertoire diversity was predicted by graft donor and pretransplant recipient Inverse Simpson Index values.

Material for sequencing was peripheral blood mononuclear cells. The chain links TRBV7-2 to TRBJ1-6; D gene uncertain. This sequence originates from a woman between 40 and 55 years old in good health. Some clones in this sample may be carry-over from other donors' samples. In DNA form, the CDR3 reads TGTGCCAGCAGCCGGAGCTCCTATAATTCACCCCTCCACTTT. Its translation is CASSRSSYNSPLHF.